A single sample is the source of the 24 T cell receptor beta chains below, sequenced in a study of blood T cell repertoires in COVID-19. Generated by immunoSEQ multiplex PCR, the TCRdb table keeps only in-frame clones and is missing some. The table records approximately 260,000 clones, 89% of them present only once. The sample was PBMCs or T cells enriched from blood (not recorded which). The receptors come from a woman aged 60-75 years who had recovered from COVID-19.

This chain uses TRBV19 with TRBJ1-1; D perhaps matches TRBD1 (5 bases). Trimming left V 3 bases short and J 4 bases short, with 15 bases between. The CDR3 has 15 residues. CDR1 LNHDA and CDR2 SQIVND come from the germline V gene (reference sequence). The CDR3 coding sequence is TGTGCCAGTAGTATCTCCCGGGGGGGGAGCACTGAAGCTTTCTTT. Amino acid sequence: CASSISRGGSTEAFF. Variable domain in full (rest from reference TRBV19 and TRBJ1-1): DGGITQSPKYLFRKEGQNVTLSCEQNLNHDAMYWYRQDPGQGLRLIYYSQIVNDFQKGDIAEGYSVSREKKESFPLTVTSAQKNPTAFYLCASSISRGGSTEAFFGQGTRLTVV.

This chain uses TRBV6-5 with TRBJ2-3; a weak D match, TRBD2 (5 bases). The CDR3 length is 14 residues. Germline V gene data show CDR1 as MNHEY and CDR2 as SVGAGI. V dropped 6 bases and J dropped 1 base, with 11 bases sitting between them. CDR3 bases: TGTGCCAGCAGCCTCGGAGGCGGCACAGATACGCAGTATTTT. Residues: CASSLGGGTDTQYF.

The gene calls are TRBV6-6 and TRBJ2-3; unclear D gene. Germline values: CDR1 MNHNY, CDR2 SVGAGI (reference sequence). The CDR3 consists of 12 residues. V lost 6 bases to trimming and J lost 4 bases, with 8 bases between them. CDR3: CASSQASDTQYF. CDR3 sequence (DNA): TGTGCCAGCAGCCAGGCTTCAGATACGCAGTATTTT.

V is TRBV4-1 and J is TRBJ1-1; D remains ambiguous. V dropped 4 bases and J dropped 0 bases, with 18 bases sitting between them. CDR1 and CDR2 (germline): MGHRA, YSYEKL. The CDR3 is 17 residues long. The CDR3, as DNA: TGCGCCAGCAGCCGAAGTAGCGGTGGGCGGTTGAACACTGAAGCTTTCTTT. Translating it yields CASSRSSGGRLNTEAFF.

This clone was recorded once. The chain recombines TRBV6-5 with TRBJ1-6; D uncertain. CDR1 and CDR2 (germline): MNHEY, SVGAGI. The CDR3 has 14 residues. Trimming took 6 bases from V and 4 from J, leaving 10 bases between them. Here the CDR3 DNA reads TGTGCCAGCAGCACTTTACTTTATAATTCACCCCTCCACTTT. It yields the protein CASSTLLYNSPLHF.

The J gene is TRBJ1-5, the V gene TRBV2; 9 nucleotides line up with TRBD1. CDR1 and CDR2 from the germline V gene are SNHLY and FYNNEI. V lost 6 bases to trimming and J lost 3 bases; unmatched junction nucleotides: 3. The CDR3 runs 14 residues. The CDR3 bases are TGTGCCAGCAGGCGGACAGGGGACAATCAGCCCCAGCATTTT. Its translation is CASRRTGDNQPQHF. The full variable domain, completed using reference TRBV2 and TRBJ1-5, is EPEVTQTPSHQVTQMGQEVILRCVPISNHLYFYWYRQILGQKVEFLVSFYNNEISEKSEIFDDQFSVERPDGSNFTLKIRSTKLEDSAMYFCASRRTGDNQPQHFGDGTRLSIL.

This clone is a singleton in its sample. The chain combines TRBV6-6 with TRBJ1-6; 9 positions match TRBD1. Germline V gene lookup returns CDR1 MNHNY and CDR2 SVGAGI (reference sequence). This CDR3 region has 16 residues. Losses at the gene ends were 4 bases for V and 10 bases for J; bases not matched to a gene: 11. Written as DNA, the CDR3 is TGTGCCAGCAGTTTATGGGCTCGACAGGGGGACTCACCCCTCCACTTT. Translating it yields CASSLWARQGDSPLHF.

J is TRBJ1-1 and V is TRBV19; 8 nucleotides agree with TRBD1. This CDR3 is 16 amino acids long. Germline V lookup: CDR1 LNHDA, CDR2 SQIVND (reference sequence). V trimming: 6 bases; J trimming: 1 base; junction bases outside the gene matches: 10. The chain's CDR3 is CASSPTSGTGNTEAFF. The CDR3 DNA is TGTGCCAGTAGCCCAACTTCCGGGACAGGGAACACTGAAGCTTTCTTT.

The chain combines TRBV19 with TRBJ2-5, with D uncertain. Between the trimmed V and J ends, which lost 5 bases and 1 base, there was a span of 14 bases. CDR3 length: 15 amino acids. Germline CDR1 and CDR2: LNHDA and SQIVND (reference sequence). The CDR3 region has the DNA TGTGCCAGTAGTCTAGGCTTCGTAGCCCAAGAGACCCAGTACTTC. It is translated as CASSLGFVAQETQYF.

The chain links TRBV30 to TRBJ1-2; D perhaps matches TRBD1 (5 bases). V lost 5 bases to trimming and J lost 2 bases, with 12 bases between them. Looked up from germline, CDR1 is GTSNPN and CDR2 is SVGIG (reference sequence). The CDR3 covers 13 residues. The CDR3 DNA follows: TGTGCCTGGGCCGGACATCAAAACTATGGCTACACCTTC. It yields the protein CAWAGHQNYGYTF.

The chain employs TRBV28 and TRBJ2-7; D might be TRBD2 (5 bases). This CDR3 comprises 16 residues. V dropped 2 bases and J dropped 4 bases, with 18 bases sitting between them. The germline gives CDR1 MDHEN, CDR2 SYDVKM. The CDR3 region has the DNA TGTGCCAGCAGTTTAGTCGGGCGGTCCAGGACTTACGAGCAGTACTTC. Protein: CASSLVGRSRTYEQYF.

This rearrangement joins TRBV4-1 to TRBJ1-1, with unresolved D. The CDR3 length is 13 residues. Germline V lookup: CDR1 MGHRA, CDR2 YSYEKL. The germline V and J ends were trimmed by 3 bases and 1 base, with 6 bases remaining between them. The CDR3 DNA follows: TGCGCCAGCAGCCAGGCACCGAACACTGAAGCTTTCTTT. As protein: CASSQAPNTEAFF.

J is TRBJ2-5 and V is TRBV11-2; TRBD2 agrees at 15 bases. The J segment lost 4 bases and the V segment lost 6 bases, leaving 6 bases of the junction unmatched. The CDR3 has 16 residues. Per germline, CDR1 SGHAT and CDR2 FQNNGV. Written as DNA, the CDR3 is TGTGCCAGCAGACAAATGGGACTAGCGGGAGGAGAGACCCAGTACTTC. Encoded protein: CASRQMGLAGGETQYF.

V usage is TRBV7-3 and J usage is TRBJ2-3; 14 bases are a match to TRBD2. The trim removed 5 bases at V and 4 bases at J, leaving 5 bases unmatched. This CDR3 is 16 amino acids long. CDR1 and CDR2 (germline): SGHTA, FQGTGA. CDR3 DNA sequence: TGTGCCAGCAGCGTGAGACTAGCGGGAGGGGCAGATACGCAGTATTTT. It is translated as CASSVRLAGGADTQYF. The complete variable domain, with remaining parts taken from reference TRBV7-3 and TRBJ2-3, reads GAGVSQTPSNKVTEKGKYVELRCDPISGHTALYWYRQSLGQGPEFLIYFQGTGAADDSGLPNDRFFAVRPEGSVSTLKIQRTERGDSAVYLCASSVRLAGGADTQYFGPGTRLTVL.

The chain employs TRBV9 and TRBJ2-1; D is undetermined. The CDR3 is made up of 17 amino acids. Germline V gene sequence: CDR1 SGDLS, CDR2 YYNGEE. The germline V and J ends were trimmed by 0 bases and 0 bases, with 13 bases remaining between them. The CDR3 DNA sequence: TGTGCCAGCAGCGTAGCTCTGCGGCCCGGCTCCTACAATGAGCAGTTCTTC. Its protein is CASSVALRPGSYNEQFF.

The chain joins TRBV11-3 to TRBJ2-5; D might be TRBD1 (5 bases). Deletions cut 4 bases from V and 4 bases from J, with 13 bases between. There are 14 residues in the CDR3. Germline V gives CDR1 SGHNT, CDR2 YENEEA. This CDR3 is CASSSRQSLETQYF. The DNA of the CDR3 is TGTGCCAGCAGCTCCCGACAGAGCTTAGAGACCCAGTACTTC.

The gene calls are TRBV9 and TRBJ2-7, with D perhaps matching TRBD2 (6 bases). CDR1 and CDR2 from the germline V gene are SGDLS and YYNGEE. CDR3 length: 16 residues. V shed 0 bases and J shed 5 bases, with 18 bases lying between them. CDR3: CASSVDAPGVSDEQYF. The CDR3 DNA reads as TGTGCCAGCAGCGTAGACGCCCCGGGGGTTTCGGACGAGCAGTACTTC.

Points on this clone: The identical CDR3 is also encoded by other nucleotide sequences in the sample. The chain recombines TRBV19 with TRBJ1-5, with D perhaps TRBD1 (5 bases). The CDR3 runs 16 residues. Germline V gene sequence: CDR1 LNHDA, CDR2 SQIVND (reference sequence). Trimming stripped 5 bases from V and 0 bases from J, with 14 bases between. CDR3 loop: CASSGGATYSNQPQHF. The CDR3 DNA reads TGTGCCAGTAGTGGAGGGGCAACTTATAGCAATCAGCCCCAGCATTTT. Full variable domain (missing parts from reference TRBV19 and TRBJ1-5): DGGITQSPKYLFRKEGQNVTLSCEQNLNHDAMYWYRQDPGQGLRLIYYSQIVNDFQKGDIAEGYSVSREKKESFPLTVTSAQKNPTAFYLCASSGGATYSNQPQHFGDGTRLSIL.

The chain recombines TRBV28 with TRBJ1-3; 7 bases agree with TRBD1. The CDR3 is made up of 14 amino acids. With 5 bases clipped from V and 4 bases from J, the junction kept 5 bases outside the gene matches. CDR1 is MDHEN and CDR2 is SYDVKM in the germline V gene. The CDR3 sequence is CASSLQGIGNTIYF. In DNA form, the CDR3 reads TGTGCCAGCAGTCTACAGGGGATCGGAAACACCATATATTTT.

V is TRBV24-1 and J is TRBJ2-3; a weak D match, TRBD2 (6 bases). Germline V lookup: CDR1 KGHDR, CDR2 SFDVKD. The CDR3 consists of 15 residues. V was clipped by 3 bases and J by 2 bases, with 11 bases between them. CDR3 residues: CATSDPGTYTDTQYF. CDR3 nucleotide sequence: TGTGCCACCAGTGATCCGGGGACTTACACAGATACGCAGTATTTT.

The chain has TRBV2 and TRBJ2-3; D is ambiguous. The V end was cut by 6 bases, the J end by 4 bases, with 11 bases between. This CDR3 has 13 amino acids. Germline lookup yields CDR1 SNHLY and CDR2 FYNNEI. CDR3 in DNA: TGTGCCAGCAGGAGTCAGGCCGCAGATACGCAGTATTTT. Translation gives CASRSQAADTQYF.

This chain connects TRBV28 to TRBJ2-7; D may be TRBD2 (6 bases). Germline CDR1 reads MDHEN; CDR2 reads SYDVKM. The CDR3 covers 15 residues. V was trimmed by 2 bases and J by 0 bases, leaving 11 bases between them. The CDR3 DNA reads as TGTGCCAGCAGTTTAGTCCCGACTAGCTCCTACGAGCAGTACTTC. Translation gives CASSLVPTSSYEQYF.

This clone was recorded only once. V gene TRBV13 combines with J gene TRBJ1-2, with no clear D. Per germline, CDR1 PRHDT and CDR2 FYEKMQ (reference sequence). CDR3 size: 12 residues. Trimming pared 3 bases from V and 8 bases from J, leaving 10 bases between. CDR3 nucleotide sequence: TGTGCCAGCAGCTTCTCCTTTTTGGGCTACACCTTC. Encoded protein: CASSFSFLGYTF.

Of note for this clone: The sample carries other DNA sequences with the same CDR3. The V gene is TRBV5-1, the J gene TRBJ1-5, with 12 positions matching TRBD1. Germline CDR1 and CDR2: SGHRS and YFSETQ. This CDR3 has 15 residues. The trim removed 3 bases at V and 7 bases at J, leaving 5 bases unmatched. The CDR3 DNA reads TGCGCCAGCAGCTCCGGGACAGGGGGCGACCAGCCCCAGCATTTT. This encodes CASSSGTGGDQPQHF.